This TCR beta chain stems from a study of cytomegalovirus exposure and HLA in healthy donors. Overall study context: In an early release, HLA-typed donors contributed some 80 million unique TCR sequences.

J was trimmed by 2 bases and V by 3 bases; bases with no gene match: 6. CDR3 length: 15 residues. Germline-derived CDR1 and CDR2 are GTSNPN and SVGIG (reference sequence). Comment on this clone: What it recognizes is unknown.

General study findings and limits: Immune exposure information comprised only CMV serostatus. Associated with HLA alleles at 0.05 false discovery rate in a later analysis were about 17,000 TCR beta sequences. What a later analysis reportedly showed was that an Asian-associated ancestry cluster had fewer N-insertions than the approximately 700-donor mean.

The PCR was carried out with 60 Vbeta primers and 13 Jbeta primers. TCRdb's copy holds only in-frame clones and misses some; the assay was immunoSEQ multiplex PCR. Counted here are some 220,000 clones, 77% occurring once; the ten biggest clones make up 2.7%. The chain combines TRBV30 with TRBJ2-5, with TRBD1 matching over 10 bases. This receptor was identified in a woman aged 60 to 75 in good health and CMV-seropositive. Sequencing input: PBMCs. The CDR3 sequence: CAWSSGQGTQETQYF. The CDR3 coding sequence is TGTGCCTGGAGCTCGGGACAGGGGACACAAGAGACCCAGTACTTC.